The 18 T cell receptor beta chains below all came from one sample that was sequenced in a study of T cell changes during pregnancy in multiple sclerosis. The assay was immunoSEQ multiplex PCR, and TCRdb's table has in-frame clones only and misses some. The table shows about 48,000 clones, with 85% to 95% occurring only once. Sequencing was performed on CD4+ T cells from peripheral blood mononuclear cells, taken in the second trimester of pregnancy. The receptors shown here come from a female donor in good health, enrolled as a control in a pregnancy study.

V and J are TRBV18 and TRBJ1-3, with D unresolved. The CDR3 is 14 residues long. Germline lookup yields CDR1 KGHSH and CDR2 LQKENI. Trimming left V 0 bases short and J 8 bases short, with 11 bases between. CDR3 coding DNA: TGTGCCAGCTCACCACCGACCCCCGGGGACACCATATATTTT. It is translated as CASSPPTPGDTIYF. The entire variable domain, with the rest obtained from reference TRBV18 and TRBJ1-3, is as follows: NAGVMQNPRHLVRRRGQEARLRCSPMKGHSHVYWYRQLPEEGLKFMVYLQKENIIDESGMPKERFSAEFPKEGPSILRIQQVVRGDSAAYFCASSPPTPGDTIYFGEGSWLTVV.

The sample holds one count of this clone. The J gene is TRBJ2-1, the V gene TRBV27; the match to TRBD2 covers 8 bases. The length of the CDR3 is 16 residues. In germline, CDR1 is MNHEY, CDR2 SMNVEV (reference sequence). Unmatched junction bases numbered 8, after V lost 4 bases and J lost 3 bases. The CDR3 sequence: CASSSLGTSLYNEQFF. CDR3 nucleotide sequence: TGTGCCAGCAGTTCCCTGGGGACTAGTCTCTACAATGAGCAGTTCTTC.

This chain uses TRBV5-4 with TRBJ2-2, with 10 bases lining up with TRBD1. The V gene's germline CDR1 is SGHNT and CDR2 YYREEE (reference sequence). This CDR3 is 15 amino acids long. J lost 3 bases, V lost 4 bases, and 3 bases had no gene match. The DNA of the CDR3 is TGTGCCAGCAGCCGGGGACAGGGGCACACCGGGGAGCTGTTTTTT. Amino acids: CASSRGQGHTGELFF.

In this sample, this clone turned up once. The CDR3 DNA reads as TGTGCCAGCACCAGACAGCCGGGCTATGGCTACACCTTC. Residues: CASTRQPGYGYTF. The chain has TRBV6-1 and TRBJ1-2; tentative D call: TRBD1 (5 bases). Germline CDR1 and CDR2: MNHNS and SASEGT. V was cut by 7 bases and J by 4 bases, with 13 bases left in between. The CDR3 is 13 amino acids.

This chain joins TRBV4-3 and TRBJ2-2; possible D gene TRBD1, 5 bases. V lost 0 bases and J 5 bases, leaving 16 bases between the germline ends. CDR3 size: 17 residues. Germline CDR1 LGHNA, CDR2 YSLEER. DNA for the CDR3: TGCGCCAGCAGCCAAGATTCGGGCAGGGTGCGAACCGGGGAGCTGTTTTTT. This encodes CASSQDSGRVRTGELFF.

The chain combines TRBV4-2 with TRBJ2-1, with 8 bases aligning to TRBD2. The V segment lost 0 bases and the J segment 7 bases; nucleotides outside the gene matches: 11. The CDR3 sequence is 17 residues long. Germline V CDR1 and CDR2: LGHNA, YNFKEQ. The CDR3 nucleotides read TGTGCCAGCAGCCAAGATTTCGGCAGCGGGAGCGGGAATGAGCAGTTCTTC. It specifies CASSQDFGSGSGNEQFF.

This chain connects TRBV7-9 to TRBJ1-1; 7 nucleotides align to TRBD1. Germline V gene lookup returns CDR1 SEHNR and CDR2 FQNEAQ (reference sequence). V lost 1 base to trimming and J lost 2 bases; unmatched junction nucleotides: 7. The CDR3 consists of 16 residues. In DNA, the CDR3 is TGTGCCAGCAGCTTAGGTTACAGGGGAAAAAACACTGAAGCTTTCTTT. Translated, it gives CASSLGYRGKNTEAFF.

The V gene is TRBV5-1, the J gene TRBJ2-3, with a weak D call TRBD1 (6 bases). Deletions cut 4 bases from V and 1 base from J, with 10 bases between. Germline assignment: CDR1 SGHRS and CDR2 YFSETQ. The CDR3 covers 14 residues. CDR3 in DNA: TGCGCCAGCAGCGAGGGGGTCGGCACAGATACGCAGTATTTT. Its protein is CASSEGVGTDTQYF. Complete variable domain (other parts from reference TRBV5-1 and TRBJ2-3): KAGVTQTPRYLIKTRGQQVTLSCSPISGHRSVSWYQQTPGQGLQFLFEYFSETQRNKGNFPGRFSGRQFSNSRSEMNVSTLELGDSALYLCASSEGVGTDTQYFGPGTRLTVL.

This clone was observed once. The chain employs TRBV5-1 and TRBJ2-4, with D unresolved. This CDR3 is 16 amino acids long. From germline, CDR1 is SGHRS and CDR2 YFSETQ. The germline V and J ends were trimmed by 2 bases and 0 bases, with 12 bases remaining between them. This CDR3 reads CASSLHPNLAKNIQYF. The CDR3 DNA sequence: TGCGCCAGCAGCTTACATCCCAACCTAGCCAAAAACATTCAGTACTTC.

The rearrangement uses TRBV5-1 and TRBJ2-1; TRBD2 agrees at 9 bases. This CDR3 spans 17 amino acids. The germline gives CDR1 SGHRS, CDR2 YFSETQ. Germline trimming cut 0 bases from V and 7 bases from J; bases unmatched to any gene: 11. In DNA, the CDR3 is TGCGCCAGCAGCTTGGCCCCCGCGGGAGGGCCTCGAAATGAGCAGTTCTTC. It is translated as CASSLAPAGGPRNEQFF.

This clone showed up just once. The chain couples TRBV19 to TRBJ1-5; 9 bases align to TRBD1. The CDR3 loop spans 14 amino acids. The germline V gene encodes CDR1 LNHDA and CDR2 SQIVND (reference sequence). The V segment lost 11 bases and the J segment 3 bases; nucleotides outside the gene matches: 8. The CDR3 protein is CAVSGQGFNQPQHF. The CDR3 DNA reads TGTGCCGTATCGGGACAGGGTTTCAATCAGCCCCAGCATTTT. The variable domain in full, with the rest retrieved from reference TRBV19 and TRBJ1-5, is DGGITQSPKYLFRKEGQNVTLSCEQNLNHDAMYWYRQDPGQGLRLIYYSQIVNDFQKGDIAEGYSVSREKKESFPLTVTSAQKNPTAFYLCAVSGQGFNQPQHFGDGTRLSIL.

The rearrangement uses TRBV7-3 and TRBJ2-7; D gene uncertain. V lost 2 bases and J 5 bases, leaving 10 bases between the germline ends. The germline V gene has CDR1 SGHTA and CDR2 FQGTGA. This CDR3 is 13 amino acids long. For the CDR3, the DNA is TGTGCCAGCAGCTTACCAGGTAACCACGAGCAGTACTTC. Translation: CASSLPGNHEQYF.

The rearrangement joins TRBV6-5 to TRBJ1-5; D uncertain. V lost 5 bases, J lost 4 bases, and 12 bases lay in between. The CDR3 runs to 14 residues. Germline V gene sequence: CDR1 MNHEY, CDR2 SVGAGI. The CDR3 loop reads CASSPEKPNQPQHF. CDR3 sequence (DNA): TGTGCCAGCAGTCCGGAGAAACCGAATCAGCCCCAGCATTTT.

This clone occurred once. This chain uses TRBV4-3 with TRBJ2-3, with no clear D. Trimming removed 0 bases at V and 3 bases at J, with 7 bases between. The CDR3 loop spans 14 amino acids. CDR1 and CDR2 from the germline V gene are LGHNA and YSLEER. The CDR3: CASSQDIGTDTQYF. The CDR3 bases are TGCGCCAGCAGCCAAGATATCGGGACAGATACGCAGTATTTT.

The chain carries TRBV10-3 and TRBJ1-6; 11 nucleotides align to TRBD1. Germline V gene sequence: CDR1 ENHRY, CDR2 SYGVKD. Trimming cost V 2 bases and J 11 bases; bases outside gene matches: 2. The CDR3 is made up of 14 amino acids. In nucleotides, the CDR3 is TGTGCCATCAGTGAGCGGGACAGGGGGACACCCCTCCACTTT. It specifies CAISERDRGTPLHF.

This clone was counted between two and nine times. This rearrangement joins TRBV5-1 to TRBJ1-1; D ambiguous. Trimming cost V 4 bases and J 5 bases, with 12 bases left between them. The CDR3 consists of 13 residues. In germline, CDR1 is SGHRS, CDR2 YFSETQ. CDR3 DNA sequence: TGCGCCAGCAGCCCGTGGGAGGGTACTGAAGCTTTCTTT. This gives the protein CASSPWEGTEAFF. Supplemented by reference TRBV5-1 and TRBJ1-1, the full variable domain reads KAGVTQTPRYLIKTRGQQVTLSCSPISGHRSVSWYQQTPGQGLQFLFEYFSETQRNKGNFPGRFSGRQFSNSRSEMNVSTLELGDSALYLCASSPWEGTEAFFGQGTRLTVV.

The rearrangement uses TRBV5-1 and TRBJ2-2, with TRBD1 matching over 7 bases. The CDR3 consists of 16 residues. In germline, CDR1 is SGHRS, CDR2 YFSETQ. Unmatched junction bases numbered 2, after V lost 0 bases and J lost 0 bases. As DNA, the CDR3 is TGCGCCAGCAGCTTGGTCCAGGGGGCGAACACCGGGGAGCTGTTTTTT. Translation: CASSLVQGANTGELFF.

The chain is built from TRBV11-2 and TRBJ2-7; D is possibly TRBD1 (5 bases). The CDR3 totals 14 residues. Germline loops: CDR1 SGHAT, CDR2 FQNNGV. Trimming left V 5 bases short and J 6 bases short, with 17 bases between. The CDR3 region is CASSPRQYPSEQYF. CDR3 in DNA: TGTGCCAGCAGCCCCCGACAGTATCCCAGCGAGCAGTACTTC.